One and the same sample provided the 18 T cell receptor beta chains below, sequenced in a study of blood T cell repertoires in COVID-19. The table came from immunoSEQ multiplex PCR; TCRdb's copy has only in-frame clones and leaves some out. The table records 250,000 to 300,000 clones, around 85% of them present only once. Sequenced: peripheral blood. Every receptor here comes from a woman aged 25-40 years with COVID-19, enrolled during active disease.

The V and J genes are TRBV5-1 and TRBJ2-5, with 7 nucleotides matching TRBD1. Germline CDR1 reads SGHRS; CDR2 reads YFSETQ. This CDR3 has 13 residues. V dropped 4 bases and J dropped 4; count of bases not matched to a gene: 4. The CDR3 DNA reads TGCGCCAGCAGCAGATACAGGGGAGAGACCCAGTACTTC. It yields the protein CASSRYRGETQYF.

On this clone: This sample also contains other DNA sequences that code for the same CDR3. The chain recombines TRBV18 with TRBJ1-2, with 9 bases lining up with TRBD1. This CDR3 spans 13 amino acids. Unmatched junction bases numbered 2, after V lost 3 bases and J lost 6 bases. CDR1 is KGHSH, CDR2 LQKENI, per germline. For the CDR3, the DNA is TGTGCCAGCTCACCGGGACAGGGCGATGGCTACACCTTC. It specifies CASSPGQGDGYTF. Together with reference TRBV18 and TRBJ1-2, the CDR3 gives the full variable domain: NAGVMQNPRHLVRRRGQEARLRCSPMKGHSHVYWYRQLPEEGLKFMVYLQKENIIDESGMPKERFSAEFPKEGPSILRIQQVVRGDSAAYFCASSPGQGDGYTFGSGTRLTVV.

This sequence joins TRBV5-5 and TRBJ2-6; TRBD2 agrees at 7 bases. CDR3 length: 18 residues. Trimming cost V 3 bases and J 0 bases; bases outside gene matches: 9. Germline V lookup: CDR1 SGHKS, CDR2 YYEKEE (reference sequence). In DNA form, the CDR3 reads TGTGCCAGCAGCTGGGAGGGTAGGAGGTACTCTGGGGCCAACGTCCTGACTTTC. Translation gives CASSWEGRRYSGANVLTF.

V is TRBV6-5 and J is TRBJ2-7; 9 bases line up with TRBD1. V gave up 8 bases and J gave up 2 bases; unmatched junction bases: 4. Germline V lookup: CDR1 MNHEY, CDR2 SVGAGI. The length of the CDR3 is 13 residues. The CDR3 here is CASGTGSAYEQYF. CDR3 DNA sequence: TGTGCCAGCGGGACAGGGTCGGCCTACGAGCAGTACTTC.

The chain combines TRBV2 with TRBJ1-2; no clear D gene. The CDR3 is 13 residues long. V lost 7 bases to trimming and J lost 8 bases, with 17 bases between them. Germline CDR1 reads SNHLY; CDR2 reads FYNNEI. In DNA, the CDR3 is TGTGCCAGCATCGCTCCCAGTTCTAGAGGCTACACCTTC. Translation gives CASIAPSSRGYTF.

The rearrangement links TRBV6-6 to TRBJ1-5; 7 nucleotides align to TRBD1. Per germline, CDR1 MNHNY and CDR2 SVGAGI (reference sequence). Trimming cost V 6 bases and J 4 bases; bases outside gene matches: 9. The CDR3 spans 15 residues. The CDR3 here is CASRIRTGLNQPQHF. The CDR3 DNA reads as TGTGCCAGCAGAATTAGGACAGGCCTAAATCAGCCCCAGCATTTT.

This CDR3 reads CASRVDRVYEQYF. CDR3 DNA sequence: TGTGCCAGCAGGGTTGACAGGGTTTACGAGCAGTACTTC. The chain uses TRBV6-5 and TRBJ2-7; 7 bases agree with TRBD1. Trimming removed 6 bases from V and 4 bases from J; junction bases left unmatched: 6. Germline V gene sequence: CDR1 MNHEY, CDR2 SVGAGI. The CDR3 is 13 residues long.

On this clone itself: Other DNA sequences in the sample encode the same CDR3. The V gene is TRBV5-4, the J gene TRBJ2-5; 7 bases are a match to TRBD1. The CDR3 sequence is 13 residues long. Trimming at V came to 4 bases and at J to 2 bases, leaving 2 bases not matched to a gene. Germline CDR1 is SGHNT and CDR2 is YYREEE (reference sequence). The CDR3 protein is CASSQTGQETQYF. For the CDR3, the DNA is TGTGCCAGCAGCCAGACAGGGCAAGAGACCCAGTACTTC.

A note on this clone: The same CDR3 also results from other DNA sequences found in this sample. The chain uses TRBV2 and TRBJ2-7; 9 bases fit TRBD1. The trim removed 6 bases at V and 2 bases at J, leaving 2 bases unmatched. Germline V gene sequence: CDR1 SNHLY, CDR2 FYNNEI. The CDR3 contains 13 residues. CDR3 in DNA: TGTGCCAGCAGCCGGGACAGGGCCTACGAGCAGTACTTC. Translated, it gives CASSRDRAYEQYF. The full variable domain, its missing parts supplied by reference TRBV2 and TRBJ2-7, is EPEVTQTPSHQVTQMGQEVILRCVPISNHLYFYWYRQILGQKVEFLVSFYNNEISEKSEIFDDQFSVERPDGSNFTLKIRSTKLEDSAMYFCASSRDRAYEQYFGPGTRLTVT.

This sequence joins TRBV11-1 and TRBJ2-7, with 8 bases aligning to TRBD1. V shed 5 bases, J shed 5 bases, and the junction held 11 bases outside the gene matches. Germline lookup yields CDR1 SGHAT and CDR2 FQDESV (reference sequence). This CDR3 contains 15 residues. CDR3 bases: TGTGCCAGCAGCCCGTGGACAGGGAAGTCCGACGAGCAGTACTTC. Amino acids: CASSPWTGKSDEQYF.

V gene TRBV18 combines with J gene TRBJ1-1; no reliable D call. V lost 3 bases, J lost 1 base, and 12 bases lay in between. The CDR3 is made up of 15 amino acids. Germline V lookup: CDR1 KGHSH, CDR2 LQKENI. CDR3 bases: TGTGCCAGCTCACCCGTGGGTACGGGGAACACTGAAGCTTTCTTT. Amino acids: CASSPVGTGNTEAFF.

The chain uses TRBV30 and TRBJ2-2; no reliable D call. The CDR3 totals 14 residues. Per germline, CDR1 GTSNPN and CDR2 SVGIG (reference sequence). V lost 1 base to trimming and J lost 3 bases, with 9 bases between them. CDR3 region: CAWSDRKDTGELFF. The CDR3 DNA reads TGTGCCTGGAGTGACAGAAAAGACACCGGGGAGCTGTTTTTT.

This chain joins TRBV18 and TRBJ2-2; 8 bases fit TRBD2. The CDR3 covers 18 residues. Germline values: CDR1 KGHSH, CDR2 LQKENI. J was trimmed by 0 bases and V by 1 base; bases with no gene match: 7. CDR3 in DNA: TGTGCCAGCTCACCACGGTTAGCGGGGTTCGCGAACACCGGGGAGCTGTTTTTT. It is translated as CASSPRLAGFANTGELFF.

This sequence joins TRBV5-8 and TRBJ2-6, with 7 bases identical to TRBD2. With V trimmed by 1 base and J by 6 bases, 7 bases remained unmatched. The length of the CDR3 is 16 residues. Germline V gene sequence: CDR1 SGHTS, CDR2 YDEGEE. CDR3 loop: CASSLWGGASANVLTF. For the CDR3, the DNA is TGTGCCAGCAGCTTGTGGGGGGGTGCATCGGCCAACGTCCTGACTTTC.

The CDR3 sequence: CASIGRELYEQYF. CDR3 DNA sequence: TGTGCCAGCATCGGGAGGGAACTCTACGAGCAGTACTTC. V gene TRBV2 combines with J gene TRBJ2-7; the match to TRBD2 covers 8 bases. J gave up 3 bases and V 7 bases, and 5 bases lay outside the gene matches. The CDR3 loop spans 13 amino acids. CDR1 SNHLY and CDR2 FYNNEI come from the germline V gene.

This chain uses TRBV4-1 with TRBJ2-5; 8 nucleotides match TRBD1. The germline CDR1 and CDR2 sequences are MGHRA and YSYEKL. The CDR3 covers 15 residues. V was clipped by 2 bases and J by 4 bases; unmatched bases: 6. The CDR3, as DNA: TGCGCCAGCAGCCAACTTGGACAGGGAAGAGAGACCCAGTACTTC. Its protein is CASSQLGQGRETQYF.

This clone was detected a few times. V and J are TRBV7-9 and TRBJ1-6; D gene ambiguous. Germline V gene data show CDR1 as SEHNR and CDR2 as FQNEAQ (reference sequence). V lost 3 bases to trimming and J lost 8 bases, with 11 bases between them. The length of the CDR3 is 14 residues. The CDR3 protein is CASSFLRGYSPLHF. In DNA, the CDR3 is TGTGCCAGCAGCTTCTTGCGGGGATATTCACCCCTCCACTTT.

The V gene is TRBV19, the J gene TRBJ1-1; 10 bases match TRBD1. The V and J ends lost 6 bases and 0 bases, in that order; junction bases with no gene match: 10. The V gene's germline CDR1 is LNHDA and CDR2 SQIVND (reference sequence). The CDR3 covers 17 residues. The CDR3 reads CASSTFGTGALNTEAFF. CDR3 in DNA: TGTGCCAGTAGCACATTTGGGACAGGGGCTCTGAACACTGAAGCTTTCTTT.